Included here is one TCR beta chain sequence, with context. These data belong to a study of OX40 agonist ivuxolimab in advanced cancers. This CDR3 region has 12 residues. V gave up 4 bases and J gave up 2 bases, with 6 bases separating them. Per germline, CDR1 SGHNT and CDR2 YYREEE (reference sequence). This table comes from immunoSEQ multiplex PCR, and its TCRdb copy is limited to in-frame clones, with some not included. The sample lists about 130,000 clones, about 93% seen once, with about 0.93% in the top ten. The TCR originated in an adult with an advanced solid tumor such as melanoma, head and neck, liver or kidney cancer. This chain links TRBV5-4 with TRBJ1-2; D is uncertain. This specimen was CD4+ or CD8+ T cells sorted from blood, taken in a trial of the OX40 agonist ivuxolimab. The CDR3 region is CASSTDNYGYTF. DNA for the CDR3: TGTGCCAGCAGCACCGACAACTATGGCTACACCTTC.